This TCR beta chain was identified during a study of OX40 agonist ivuxolimab in advanced cancers. Findings and caveats of the study: Researchers did not establish what antigens the expanded peripheral T cells target. Both CD4+ and CD8+ T cell populations in blood had undergone clonal expansion by week 6 at 0.1 to 3.0 mg/kg.

Germline assignment: CDR1 SGHRS and CDR2 YFSETQ. V shed 6 bases and J 5 bases; nucleotides not matched to a gene: 12. CDR3 length: 15 amino acids. Some clones are missing from TCRdb's copy, which holds only in-frame ones; the method was immunoSEQ multiplex PCR. The sample has roughly 79,000 clones; around 90% are singletons. Comments on this clone: Its antigen is unknown.

This TCR came from an adult with an advanced solid tumor such as melanoma, head and neck, liver or kidney cancer. V gene TRBV5-1 combines with J gene TRBJ2-5, with TRBD1 matching 8 bases. The starting material was CD4+ or CD8+ T cells sorted from blood, obtained in a trial of the OX40 agonist ivuxolimab. The CDR3 protein is CASIHRQGMRETQYF. CDR3 nucleotide sequence: TGCGCCAGCATCCATCGACAGGGGATGAGGGAGACCCAGTACTTC.